This T cell receptor beta chain is from a study of T cells in Graves' hyperthyroidism and ophthalmopathy. Study as a whole: Peripheral blood was collected at initial diagnosis, before any treatment.

Germline lookup yields CDR1 WNHNN and CDR2 SYGVQD (reference sequence). This CDR3 is 14 amino acids long. The J segment lost 7 bases and the V segment lost 6 bases, leaving 7 bases of the junction unmatched. RNA transcripts gave rise to amplified TCR beta CDR3 regions. The TCR CDR3 first-round RT-PCR relied on the HTBI primer set. TCRdb passed the multiplex PCR reads through MiXCR, listing each CDR3 protein once. Of approximately 590,000 distinct CDR3 sequences listed, around a sixth are singletons. The chain joins TRBV10-1 to TRBJ2-7, with TRBD2 identical over 12 bases. The receptor was isolated from a woman between 25 and 40 years old with Graves' hyperthyroidism. Sample: blood. The CDR3 DNA is TGCGCCAGCAGCCCTAGCGGGAGGGCCGGGGAGCAGTACTTC. Residues: CASSPSGRAGEQYF.